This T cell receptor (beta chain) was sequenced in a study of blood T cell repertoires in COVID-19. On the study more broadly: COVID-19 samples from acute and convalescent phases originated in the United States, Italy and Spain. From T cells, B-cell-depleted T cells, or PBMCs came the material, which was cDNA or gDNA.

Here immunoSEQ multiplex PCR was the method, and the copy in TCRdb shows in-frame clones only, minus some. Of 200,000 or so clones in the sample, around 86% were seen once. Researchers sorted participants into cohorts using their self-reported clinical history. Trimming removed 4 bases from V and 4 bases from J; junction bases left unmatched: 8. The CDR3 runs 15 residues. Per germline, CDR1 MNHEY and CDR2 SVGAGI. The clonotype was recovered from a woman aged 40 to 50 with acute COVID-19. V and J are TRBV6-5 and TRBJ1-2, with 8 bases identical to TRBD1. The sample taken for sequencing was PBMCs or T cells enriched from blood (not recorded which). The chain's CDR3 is CASSSPGQAFYGYTF. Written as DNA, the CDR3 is TGTGCCAGCAGTTCACCGGGACAGGCGTTCTATGGCTACACCTTC.